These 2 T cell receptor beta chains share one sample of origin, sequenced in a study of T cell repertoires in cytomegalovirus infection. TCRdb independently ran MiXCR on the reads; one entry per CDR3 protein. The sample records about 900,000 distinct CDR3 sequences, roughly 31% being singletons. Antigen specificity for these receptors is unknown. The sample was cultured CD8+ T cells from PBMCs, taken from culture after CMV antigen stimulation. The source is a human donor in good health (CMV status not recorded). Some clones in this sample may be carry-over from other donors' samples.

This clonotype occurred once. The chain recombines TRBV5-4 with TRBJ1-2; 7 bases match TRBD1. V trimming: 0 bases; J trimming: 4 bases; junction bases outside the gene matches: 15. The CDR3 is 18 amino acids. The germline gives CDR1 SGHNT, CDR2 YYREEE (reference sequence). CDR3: CASSLEGATPTSFYGYTF. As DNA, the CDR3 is TGTGCCAGCAGCTTGGAGGGGGCGACCCCTACGTCCTTCTATGGCTACACCTTC.

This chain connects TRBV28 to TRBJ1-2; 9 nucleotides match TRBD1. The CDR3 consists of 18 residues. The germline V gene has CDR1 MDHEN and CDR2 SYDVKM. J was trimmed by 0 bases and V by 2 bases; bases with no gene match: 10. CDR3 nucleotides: TGTGCCAGCAGTTTAGAGTCAAACGGGGACAGGGCTAACTATGGCTACACCTTC. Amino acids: CASSLESNGDRANYGYTF.